This T cell receptor beta chain stems from a study of blood T cell repertoires in COVID-19. Study context: Material from acute and convalescent COVID-19 was sourced from the United States, Italy and Spain.

Participants were aged about 18 to 100 years from more than 20 US areas. Trimming left V 2 bases short and J 1 base short, with 8 bases between. Germline V gene lookup returns CDR1 SGHVS and CDR2 FQNEAQ. The length of the CDR3 is 15 residues. Authors' methods: The assay estimated nucleated cells by amplifying reference gene primers. The repertoire was sequenced with immunoSEQ multiplex PCR; TCRdb's copy has only in-frame clones and lacks some. That table gives V, J and clone size, and the DNA gave D and trimming. The sample holds 300,000 to 400,000 clones, 80% to 90% seen once. The sequenced sample consisted of PBMCs or T cells enriched from blood (not recorded which). The rearrangement links TRBV7-8 to TRBJ2-2, with a tentative D call TRBD1 (6 bases). This TCR was sampled from a woman aged 40 to 49 with acute COVID-19. The CDR3 loop reads CASSLQGQNTGELFF. CDR3 coding DNA: TGTGCCAGCAGCTTACAGGGGCAGAACACCGGGGAGCTGTTTTTT.